This TCR beta chain is drawn from a study of cytomegalovirus exposure and HLA in healthy donors (dated by TCRdb to about 2017). For the wider study: In an earlier analysis of 450 to 750 of the donors, approximately 300 Gb of sequence data and approximately 100 million unique TCR beta sequences from approximately 180 million T cells were reported. An early release that covered more than 550 HLA-typed donors contained approximately 300 gigabases of sequencing data and about 93 million unique TCR sequences. Among the approximately 400 genotyped donors, around 81% belonged to the genetic ancestry cluster associated with self-reported Caucasian donors. The aim of the study was to test whether cataloging public T cell receptors could identify signatures of past pathogen exposure. The study used immunosequencing to profile the T cell repertoires of under 700 subjects and linked those repertoires to cytomegalovirus serostatus. Besides the first cohort of roughly 660 subjects, a separate validation cohort made up of 95 to 150 different subjects was used. To predict cytomegalovirus infection status, the study brought together high-throughput TCR immunosequencing, statistical association of individual TCRs with disease status, and machine learning. A later analysis re-analyzed previously published TCR beta repertoires from hundreds of donors and added high-resolution HLA genotyping to study TCR occurrence patterns. Rather than using new phenotypic data, the later analysis identified candidate immune exposures from TCR beta sequences and from how often those sequences occurred across donors. In an earlier analysis of roughly 600 of the donors, high-throughput TCR beta sequencing was used to judge whether each TCR beta V gene segment behaved as functional or pseudogenic. Donor age, sex, ethnicity and CMV serostatus were collected together with the repertoire data. A later genetic analysis used genome-wide SNP genotypes for about 65% of the 666 donors, treating that subset as a discovery cohort. All discovery cohort repertoires had been generated using a single sequencing platform. Class I and class II HLA loci were covered by the typing at four-digit resolution. The number of typed donors differed by locus: about 620-640 for A, B, C, DRB1 and DQB1; approximately 530 for DQA1; around 610 for DPA1; and about 450 for DPB1. Roughly 5 DR-DQ haplotypes were handled as single units for association and clustering, since linkage in the cohort was strong. Among over 350 genotyped donors of the cohort, an average of about 240,000 unique TCR beta nucleotide sequences were sequenced per donor, roughly 18% of them non-productive.

To prepare the library, the immunoSEQ multiplex PCR assay was applied. For the multiplex PCR, a mixture combining 60 forward primers for TCR Vbeta segments and 13 reverse primers for TCR Jbeta segments was used. Amplification of the CDR3 region of rearranged TCR beta genes was performed with a multiplex PCR assay on genomic DNA. The amplified TCR beta libraries were sequenced on the Illumina HiSeq System as 87-base-pair reads. The source study handled its data this way. Across the 700 or so repertoires, a later analysis counted around 80 million unique TCR beta chains, 9.5 million to 12 million of which were shared by at least two donors. Raw reads were error-corrected and collapsed into unique sequences by a nearest-neighbor algorithm in which closely related sequences were merged to remove PCR and sequencing errors. To assign V, D and J gene segments, CDR3 sequences were aligned to IMGT reference sequences. For a sequence to be retained, at least a six-nucleotide match to both a V gene segment and a J gene segment was required. Rearrangements were called productive when the CDR3 lacked stop codons and stayed in frame with V and J; all others were non-productive. CDR3 was defined by IMGT convention, running from the second conserved V-encoded cysteine to the conserved J-encoded phenylalanine. The earlier analysis of 500 to 750 of the donors excluded any sequence lacking an unambiguous match to a single V gene segment. In an earlier analysis of several hundred of the donors, V segments were called functional above 56.7% productive rearrangements and were called segregating when the between-donor standard deviation exceeded 5%. A statistical classification framework was built for diagnosing cytomegalovirus status from the catalog of TCR beta chain sequences. V and J gene assignment, in a later analysis, came from comparing TCR nucleotide sequences with IMGT/GENE-DB human TR gene sequences. In a later analysis, CDR3 sequences and most-parsimonious VDJ recombination scenarios were assigned using the TCRdist pipeline. In a later analysis, each TCR beta chain was defined by its CDR3 amino acid sequence together with its V-gene family, and reads lacking a unique V-gene family were excluded. As a way to deal with suspected cross-contamination and a sequencing artifact, a later analysis dropped more than 500 nucleotide sequences that were highly shared and had low generation probability. A later analysis calculated a clonal expansion index for each public chain from normalized within-repertoire ranks of inferred template counts. In a later analysis, generation probabilities were computed with a VDJ recombination model fitted to out-of-frame rearrangements, and the resulting probabilities were checked against IGoR. A later analysis scored TCR-TCR, TCR-HLA and TCR-CMV co-occurrence with hypergeometric tests, applying a repertoire-size bias correction to TCR pairs. In a later analysis, false discovery rates were estimated by permuting HLA or CMV assignments 20 times. A later analysis grouped co-occurring TCRs with DBSCAN, adding TCRdist sequence similarity when clustering within HLA-allele-positive subsets. Repertoires with fewer than 30,000 or more than 120,000 public chains were left out of co-occurrence clustering, as were a few repertoires with anomalous nucleotide sharing. TCRdb took this table from immuneACCESS and kept in-frame rearrangements with V and J called. Such tables lack part of the clones; where checked against another copy, unresolved V genes explain under half of the gap, and the rest is unexplained. V and J calls and clone size come straight from that table; D and trimming were deduced from the DNA. Present in this sample are almost 95,000 clones, 69% of which were seen just once. Together, the top ten hold more than 2.5% of the sample.

Results and caveats for the whole study, not just this receptor: Assigning TCR associations to individual alleles was difficult when HLA alleles, especially DR and DQ, strongly co-occurred. While some public TCRs were present in many individuals, most TCR sequences turned up only very rarely across donors. The presence/absence analyses assumed that sequencing depth was roughly uniform across donors, and that assumption may not be true. According to the authors, the approach could potentially be generalized to other disease states and immunological phenotypes. In both the original and validation cohorts, the classifier was reported to diagnose cytomegalovirus status with high specificity and sensitivity. According to a later analysis, parvovirus B19, influenza, CMV and Epstein-Barr virus appeared linked to several top co-occurrence clusters. In a later analysis, the rate of TCR association differed among HLA loci, with DRB1 alleles having the most associated TCRs and HLA-C alleles having the fewest. The earlier analysis of 587 of the donors excluded roughly 17 rarely observed V segments, including chromosome 9 orphons, because counts were too low. Three of the identified cytomegalovirus-associated TCR beta chains were confirmed in vitro to be specific for cytomegalovirus antigens. The only immune exposure information available for the cohort was CMV serostatus. In a later analysis, most CMV-associated TCR beta chains were found to appear HLA-restricted, with HLA associations seemingly driven largely by CMV exposure. In a later genetic analysis, fewer N-insertions in productive TCRs were reported among donors in an Asian-associated ancestry cluster than the roughly 700-donor mean. A total of 164 TCR beta chains were listed by the study as associated with cytomegalovirus. A later genetic analysis associated a missense DCLRE1C variant with V-gene and J-gene trimming of TCR beta chains, and an independent cohort replicated the association. Broadly in line with IMGT annotations, most TCR beta V segments showed up in productive rearrangements about 87% or about 30% of the time in an earlier analysis of roughly 590 of the donors. In a later analysis, HLA-associated TCR beta chains were found to be more clonally expanded and to have lower generation probabilities than equally common non-associated chains. A further reported finding was that TCR beta sequences accurately predicted the HLA-A and HLA-B alleles for most subjects in the first cohort. Linkage disequilibrium might explain the correlated functional status among segregating V segments, but an unknown experimental factor could not be excluded. Because the 87-base-pair reads could not distinguish some IMGT-functional V segments, including TRBV6-2 and TRBV6-3, those segments were excluded. HLA typing was unavailable for some donors at each locus, so association tests used only the typed subset. The sequencing pipeline was judged likely to have produced a cluster of highly shared sequence variants as a technical artifact. At a false discovery rate of 0.05, a later analysis linked fewer than 20,000 TCR beta sequences to specific HLA alleles. The cohort was sequenced for TCR beta chains only, and without alpha or paired-chain data the features that could be detected were limited.

The cohort was made up of 666 healthy bone marrow donors. At the time of sampling, all cohort members were nominally healthy, though unrecorded immune exposures were likely present. The donor was CMV seronegative and belonged to the group of over 300 seronegative cohort members. A peripheral blood sample was collected from each donor, and TCR beta sequencing was performed on peripheral blood mononuclear cells. Genomic DNA extraction from the blood cell samples was performed with the Qiagen DNeasy Blood Extraction Kit. Regarding this clone: Its recognized antigen is unknown. No base quality information exists; no much larger clone differs at one position.

V sheds 5 bases and J sheds 2 bases, leaving 4 bases between their ends. CDR1 SGHNT and CDR2 YENEEA were looked up in the germline V gene. The CDR3, from cysteine to phenylalanine, totals 12 residues. Just CDR3 DNA is preserved here, 36 bases in frame from base 1. This sequence was found in a man aged 45-65 years in good health and CMV-seronegative. The sample was PBMCs. The chain is encoded by TRBV11-3 joined to TRBJ1-3, with no confident D gene call. The CDR3 has the sequence CASSRTGNTIYF. The DNA is as follows: TGTGCCAGCAGCCGTACTGGAAACACCATATATTTT.